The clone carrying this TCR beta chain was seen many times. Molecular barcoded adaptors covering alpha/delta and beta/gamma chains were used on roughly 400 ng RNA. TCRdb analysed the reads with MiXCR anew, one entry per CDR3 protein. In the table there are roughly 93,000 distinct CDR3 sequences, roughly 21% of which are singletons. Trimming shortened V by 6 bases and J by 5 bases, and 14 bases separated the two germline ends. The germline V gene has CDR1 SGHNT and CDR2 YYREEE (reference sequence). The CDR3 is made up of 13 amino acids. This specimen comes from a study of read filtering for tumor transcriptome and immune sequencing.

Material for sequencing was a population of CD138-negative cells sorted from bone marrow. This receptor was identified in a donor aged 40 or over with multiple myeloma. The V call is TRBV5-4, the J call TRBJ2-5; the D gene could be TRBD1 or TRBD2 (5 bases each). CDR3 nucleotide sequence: TGTGCCAGCACTCTGAGAGGGGAGGAGACCCAGTACTTC. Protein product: CASTLRGEETQYF.